This T cell receptor (beta chain) was recovered during a study of T cells after yellow fever vaccination. In the study overall: Fractions low in cell number were prepared with SMART-Seq v4 Ultra Low Input. Study-level results: Most clones from primary vaccination were detected again post-booster (about 95% CD4, around 90% CD8). Weaker, the secondary response had a peak occurring faster, on day 5 versus 15.

This CDR3 comprises 17 residues. V dropped 5 bases and J dropped 0 bases, with 16 bases sitting between them. Germline CDR1 and CDR2: ENHRY and SYGVKD. TCRdb used MiXCR to reprocess the 5' RACE reads, holding one entry per CDR3 protein. This table holds about 300,000 distinct CDR3 sequences, 6.8% found once. This clonotype was counted many times. Its antigen remains unidentified. This receptor was obtained from a man aged 18 to 29 who received the YFV17D yellow fever vaccine. This sequence joins TRBV10-3 and TRBJ2-2; no definite D call. This specimen was PBMCs, taken about 49 days after the first yellow fever vaccination. The CDR3 DNA reads as TGTGCCATCAGTCCATATGAAGGAGAGGCGAACACCGGGGAGCTGTTTTTT. Protein: CAISPYEGEANTGELFF.